This is a list of T cell receptor beta chains from one sample in a study of blood T cells in healthy people across ages. TCRdb reprocessed the 5' RACE reads via MiXCR and lists one record per CDR3 protein. The data show about 1,500,000 distinct CDR3 sequences, with approximately 42% seen just once and less than 8% held by the top ten. The specimen sequenced was blood. These receptors were obtained from a woman aged 18-29 years in good health. CDR3s include the opening cysteine and the closing phenylalanine or tryptophan. The D gene is left open where the match is weak. Not all rows give a size; the values are once, few, many and, for expanded clones, a class.

j_call | d_call | v_call | clone_size | cdr3_aa | cdr3_nt
TRBJ2-7 | . | TRBV27 | . | CASSLRLESPYNEQYF | TGTGCCAGCAGTCTTCGATTAGAATCTCCCTACAATGAGCAGTACTTC
TRBJ2-1 | TRBD1 | TRBV12-3/TRBV12-4 | . | CASSLFGASSKRDRAEFEQFF | TGTGCCAGCAGTTTATTCGGGGCCTCCTCGAAAAGGGACAGGGCCGAGTTTGAGCAGTTCTTC
TRBJ1-2 | TRBD1 | TRBV5-1 | few | CASSAATDRFTAYGYTF | TGCGCCAGCAGCGCGGCGACGGACAGGTTTACGGCGTATGGCTACACCTTC
TRBJ1-5 | . | TRBV6-1 | . | CASSDGPQPQHF | TGTGCCAGCAGTGACGGGCCGCAGCCCCAGCATTTT
TRBJ2-7 | TRBD2 | TRBV6-6 | . | CASRGTSANEQYF | TGTGCCAGCAGGGGGACTAGCGCCAATGAGCAGTACTTC
TRBJ1-5 | TRBD1 | TRBV2 | few | CASRTGGRQPQHF | TGTGCCAGCAGGACAGGGGGGCGACAGCCCCAGCATTTT
TRBJ2-1 | TRBD2 | TRBV3-1 | . | CASSAREGRVDEQFF | TGTGCCAGCAGCGCACGGGAGGGCCGAGTCGATGAGCAGTTCTTC
TRBJ1-5 | . | TRBV20-1 | few | CSARDDGYQPQHF | TGCAGTGCTAGAGATGATGGGTATCAGCCCCAGCATTTT
TRBJ2-1 | . | TRBV4-1 | . | CASSHMSYGSHNEQFF | TGCGCCAGCAGCCATATGAGTTACGGGAGCCACAATGAGCAGTTCTTC
TRBJ2-5 | . | TRBV7-2 | . | CASSLAGQTAETQYF | TGTGCCAGCAGCTTAGCCGGACAGACGGCAGAGACCCAGTACTTC
TRBJ1-4 | . | TRBV29-1 | . | CSVRTAAATNEKLFF | TGCAGCGTCCGGACAGCAGCTGCAACTAATGAAAAACTGTTTTTT
TRBJ2-1 | . | TRBV7-6 | . | CASSLNYRDDSYNEQFF | TGTGCCAGCAGCTTAAACTACCGGGACGATTCCTACAATGAGCAGTTCTTC
TRBJ1-1 | . | TRBV27 | few | CASRTHGVGTEAFF | TGTGCCAGCAGAACCCACGGGGTGGGCACTGAAGCTTTCTTT
TRBJ1-6 | . | TRBV6-2/TRBV6-3 | . | CASSYSHRGSPLHF | TGTGCCAGCAGTTACTCGCATCGGGGGAGCCCCCTCCACTTT
TRBJ1-2 | . | TRBV29-1 | few | CSVELPAGGYTF | TGCAGCGTTGAACTACCGGCTGGTGGCTACACCTTC
TRBJ1-2 | . | TRBV24-1 | once | CVTSEAAENYGYTF | TGTGTCACCAGTGAGGCCGCAGAGAACTATGGCTACACCTTC
TRBJ2-1 | . | TRBV21-1 | . | CASSSQWGEDEQFF | TGTGCCAGCAGCTCCCAGTGGGGGGAGGATGAGCAGTTCTTC
TRBJ1-2 | . | TRBV6-6 | . | CASSYSTLPGYTF | TGTGCCAGCAGTTACTCGACATTGCCGGGCTACACCTTC
TRBJ2-7 | . | TRBV11-2 | few | CASSLETGYTQNYEQYF | TGTGCCAGCAGCTTAGAGACCGGATACACCCAAAACTACGAGCAGTACTTC
TRBJ2-3 | TRBD2 | TRBV13 | . | CASSLGSGRTRDTQYF | TGTGCCAGCAGCTTAGGCTCCGGTCGGACTAGGGATACGCAGTATTTT
TRBJ2-7 | TRBD2 | TRBV11-2 | . | CASSLVPPGTSYDYEQYF | TGTGCCAGCAGCTTAGTTCCCCCCGGGACTAGCTACGACTACGAGCAGTACTTC
TRBJ1-2 | . | TRBV14 | . | CASSQRGASSYTF | TGTGCCAGCAGCCAGCGGGGGGCGAGTAGCTACACCTTC
TRBJ1-1 | . | TRBV10-3 | few | CAISELSDTEAFF | TGTGCCATCAGTGAGCTCTCGGACACTGAAGCTTTCTTT
TRBJ2-7 | TRBD1 | TRBV6-5 | . | CASTPDGTGAYEQYF | TGTGCCAGCACTCCAGACGGGACAGGGGCCTACGAGCAGTACTTC
TRBJ2-1 | . | TRBV12-3/TRBV12-4 | few | CASATGRNNEQFF | TGTGCCTCCGCAACAGGGCGCAACAATGAGCAGTTCTTC
TRBJ1-2 | . | TRBV6-1 | few | CASSVDTGVYGYTF | TGTGCCAGCAGTGTGGACACGGGTGTCTATGGCTACACCTTC
TRBJ2-7 | . | TRBV12-3/TRBV12-4 | . | CARPGQSYYEQYF | TGTGCCAGGCCTGGACAGAGCTACTACGAGCAGTACTTC